This TCR beta chain originates from a study of shared clonotypes between healthy human individuals. Sequenced by immunoSEQ multiplex PCR; TCRdb stores in-frame clones only, minus some. The sample contains 2 million to 2.5 million clones, 80% to 95% of which appear only once. CDR3 length: 15 residues. Germline V gene lookup returns CDR1 KGHSH and CDR2 LQKENI. Unmatched junction bases numbered 1, after V lost 0 bases and J lost 0 bases. This TCR was recovered from a man aged 18 to 30 in good health. Some clones in this sample may be carry-over from other donors' samples. The chain carries TRBV18 and TRBJ2-7; 8 bases line up with TRBD2. Sequencing input: naive CD4+ T cells from PBMCs. Subset specified: CD45RA+ positively selected. The CDR3 reads CASSPPSGNSYEQYF. Here the CDR3 DNA reads TGTGCCAGCTCACCACCTAGCGGGAACTCCTACGAGCAGTACTTC.